This is a list of T cell receptor beta chains from one sample in a study of cytomegalovirus exposure and HLA in healthy donors. Produced via immunoSEQ multiplex PCR; TCRdb's table is partial and in-frame only. This repertoire comprises tens of thousands of clones; its ten largest clones make up approximately 2.9%. Sequenced sample: PBMCs. Source of these receptors: a man in his forties or fifties in good health and CMV-seronegative. CDR3s include the opening cysteine and the closing phenylalanine or tryptophan. Fields, in order: V gene, clone size, D gene, J gene, CDR3 protein, CDR3 DNA. A D gene is named only where the DNA matches it firmly. Not all rows give a size; the values are once, few, many and, for expanded clones, a class.

TRBV7-9	NA	NA	TRBJ1-1	CASSQDSSRDTEAFF	TGTGCCAGCAGCCAGGACAGCTCCCGGGACACTGAAGCTTTCTTT
TRBV9	NA	NA	TRBJ2-3	CASGGSSTDTQYF	TGTGCCAGCGGGGGGTCTAGCACAGATACGCAGTATTTT
TRBV5-1	NA	NA	TRBJ2-1	CASSLEAGIYNEQFF	TGCGCCAGCAGCTTGGAGGCAGGGATCTACAATGAGCAGTTCTTC
TRBV6-6	NA	NA	TRBJ2-7	CASSRDDSLYEQYF	TGTGCCAGCAGCCGTGACGACAGCCTCTACGAGCAGTACTTC
TRBV5-4	NA	NA	TRBJ1-1	CASSHGQREAFF	TGTGCCAGCAGCCACGGACAGCGTGAAGCTTTCTTT
TRBV5-6	NA	NA	TRBJ1-1	CASSTLRLMNTEAFF	TGTGCCAGCTCGACGTTGAGGTTAATGAACACTGAAGCTTTCTTT
TRBV7-9	NA	TRBD2	TRBJ2-5	CASSFLSGGQETQYF	TGTGCCAGCAGCTTCTTATCGGGGGGGCAAGAGACCCAGTACTTC
TRBV5-6	NA	NA	TRBJ1-5	CASSTQGSGASNQPQHF	TGTGCCAGCAGCACCCAGGGGAGTGGGGCTAGCAATCAGCCCCAGCATTTT
TRBV5-1	NA	NA	TRBJ2-3	CASSFDYGGPYTDTQYF	TGCGCCAGCAGCTTTGACTACGGGGGGCCTTACACAGATACGCAGTATTTT
TRBV6-4	NA	TRBD2	TRBJ2-3	CASSDLAGGTTDTQYF	TGTGCCAGCAGTGACCTAGCGGGGGGTACCACAGATACGCAGTATTTT
TRBV19	NA	TRBD1	TRBJ2-2	CASTSDRKNTGELFF	TGTGCCAGTACCTCGGACAGGAAAAACACCGGGGAGCTGTTTTTT
TRBV2	NA	NA	TRBJ1-1	CASSGGGAGTEAFF	TGTGCCAGCAGTGGAGGAGGGGCTGGCACTGAAGCTTTCTTT
TRBV6-6	NA	NA	TRBJ2-3	CASRQPSTDTQYF	TGTGCCAGTCGACAGCCTAGCACAGATACGCAGTATTTT
TRBV5-8	NA	TRBD1	TRBJ2-2	CASSLGPDRGTGELFF	TGTGCCAGCAGCTTGGGGCCAGACAGGGGCACCGGGGAGCTGTTTTTT
TRBV15	NA	NA	TRBJ2-5	CATSRETNPEETQYF	TGTGCCACCAGCAGAGAGACCAACCCGGAGGAGACCCAGTACTTC
TRBV6-1	NA	NA	TRBJ1-2	CASSEVAVYGYTF	TGTGCCAGCAGTGAAGTCGCAGTCTATGGCTACACCTTC
TRBV18	NA	NA	TRBJ2-2	CASSPSLTGLNTGELFF	TGTGCCAGCTCACCTTCACTCACAGGGCTGAACACCGGGGAGCTGTTTTTT
TRBV7-2	NA	TRBD2	TRBJ2-2	CASSQASGAPFGELFF	TGTGCCAGCAGCCAAGCTAGCGGGGCCCCCTTCGGGGAGCTGTTTTTT
TRBV11-3	NA	NA	TRBJ2-7	CASSPYDRPYEQYF	TGTGCCAGCAGCCCATATGACAGACCCTACGAGCAGTACTTC
TRBV13	NA	TRBD1	TRBJ2-6	CASSFRDRASGANVLTF	TGTGCCAGCAGCTTCCGGGACAGGGCCTCTGGGGCCAACGTCCTGACTTTC
TRBV7-2	NA	NA	TRBJ1-2	CASSLAVQDYGYTF	TGTGCCAGCAGCTTAGCGGTTCAGGACTATGGCTACACCTTC
TRBV7-3	NA	TRBD2	TRBJ2-1	CASSFTSGGSYNEQFF	TGTGCCAGCAGCTTCACTAGCGGGGGGTCCTACAATGAGCAGTTCTTC
TRBV25-1	NA	TRBD1	TRBJ1-2	CASTPGGIFYGYTF	TGTGCCAGCACCCCAGGGGGGATCTTCTATGGCTACACCTTC
TRBV29-1	NA	TRBD1	TRBJ2-3	CSVERRTGSTDTQYF	TGCAGCGTTGAAAGGAGGACAGGGAGCACAGATACGCAGTATTTT
TRBV7-3	NA	NA	TRBJ2-6	CASSLGASGANVLTF	TGTGCCAGCAGCTTAGGGGCCTCTGGGGCCAACGTCCTGACTTTC
TRBV27	NA	TRBD1	TRBJ2-1	CASRRPGTVFNEQFF	TGTGCCAGCAGACGTCCCGGGACAGTGTTCAATGAGCAGTTCTTC
TRBV27	NA	NA	TRBJ1-6	CASSLLGASYNSPLHF	TGTGCCAGCAGTTTACTGGGGGCGTCATATAATTCACCCCTCCACTTT
TRBV6-5	NA	NA	TRBJ2-1	CASSLYNEQFF	TGTGCCAGCAGCCTCTACAATGAGCAGTTCTTC
TRBV27	NA	NA	TRBJ2-5	CASNTRGQGKTQYF	TGTGCCAGCAACACGCGGGGGCAGGGGAAGACCCAGTACTTC
TRBV2	NA	TRBD1	TRBJ1-1	CASEFGGTGGTEAFF	TGTGCCAGCGAATTTGGGGGGACAGGGGGCACTGAAGCTTTCTTT
TRBV30	NA	TRBD2	TRBJ2-2	CAWKRLANTGELFF	TGTGCCTGGAAGCGACTAGCCAACACCGGGGAGCTGTTTTTT
TRBV6-5	NA	NA	TRBJ2-5	CASSYTREETQYF	TGTGCCAGCAGTTACACTAGAGAAGAGACCCAGTACTTC
TRBV7-9	NA	TRBD1	TRBJ2-7	CASSATGVWQYF	TGTGCCAGCAGCGCAACAGGGGTTTGGCAGTACTTC
TRBV6-5	NA	TRBD1	TRBJ1-1	CASLGQGMTEAFF	TGTGCCAGTTTGGGACAGGGAATGACTGAAGCTTTCTTT
TRBV5-4	NA	TRBD1	TRBJ2-3	CASSTRDRFQYF	TGTGCCAGCAGCACGCGGGACAGGTTTCAGTATTTT
TRBV6-1	medium-sized	NA	TRBJ1-5	CASRSGRGSNQPQHF	TGTGCCAGCAGGTCAGGCAGGGGTAGCAATCAGCCCCAGCATTTT
TRBV5-1	NA	NA	TRBJ2-2	CASSFSSDTGELFF	TGCGCCAGCAGCTTTAGCTCCGACACCGGGGAGCTGTTTTTT